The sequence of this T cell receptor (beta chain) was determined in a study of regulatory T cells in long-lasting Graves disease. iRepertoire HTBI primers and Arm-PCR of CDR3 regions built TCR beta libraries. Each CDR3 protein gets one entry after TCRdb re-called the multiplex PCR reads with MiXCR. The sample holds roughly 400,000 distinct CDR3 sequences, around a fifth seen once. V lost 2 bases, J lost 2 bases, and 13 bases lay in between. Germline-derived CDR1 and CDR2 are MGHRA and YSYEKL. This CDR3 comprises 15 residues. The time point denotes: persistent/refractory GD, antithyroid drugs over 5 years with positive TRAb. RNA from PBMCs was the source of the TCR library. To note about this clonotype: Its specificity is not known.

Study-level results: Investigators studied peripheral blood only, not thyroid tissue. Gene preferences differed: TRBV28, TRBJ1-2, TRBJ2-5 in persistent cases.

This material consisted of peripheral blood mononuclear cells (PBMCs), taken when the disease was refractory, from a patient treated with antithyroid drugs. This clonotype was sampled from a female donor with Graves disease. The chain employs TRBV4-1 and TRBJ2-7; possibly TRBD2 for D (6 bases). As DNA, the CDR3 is TGCGCCAGCAGCCAACTGTCCGGGGGACCCTACGAGCAGTACTTC. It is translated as CASSQLSGGPYEQYF.